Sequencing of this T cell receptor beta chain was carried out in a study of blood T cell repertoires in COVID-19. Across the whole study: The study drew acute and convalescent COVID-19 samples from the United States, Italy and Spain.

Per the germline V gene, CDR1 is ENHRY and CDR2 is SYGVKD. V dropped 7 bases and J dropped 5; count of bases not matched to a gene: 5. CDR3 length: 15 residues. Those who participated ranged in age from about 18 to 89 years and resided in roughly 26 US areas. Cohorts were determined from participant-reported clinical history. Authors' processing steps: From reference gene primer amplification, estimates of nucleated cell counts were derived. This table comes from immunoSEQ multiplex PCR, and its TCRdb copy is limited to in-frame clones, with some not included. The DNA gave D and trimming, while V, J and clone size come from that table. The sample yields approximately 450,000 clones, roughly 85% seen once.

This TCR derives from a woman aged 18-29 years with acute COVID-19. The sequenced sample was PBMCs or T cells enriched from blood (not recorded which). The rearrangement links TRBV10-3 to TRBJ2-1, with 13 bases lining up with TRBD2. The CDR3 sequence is CAITPGLAGNNEQFF. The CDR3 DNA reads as TGTGCCATCACCCCGGGACTAGCGGGAAACAATGAGCAGTTCTTC.